The rows below give T cell receptor beta chains drawn from one sample of a study of monozygotic twins with inflammatory bowel disease. TCRdb reprocessed the 5' RACE reads and keeps a single row for each CDR3 protein, giving no DNA. Its table lists approximately 420,000 distinct CDR3 sequences. Sequenced material: blood. The receptor source for this set is a human donor with ulcerative colitis or Crohn's disease, or a healthy co-twin of an affected twin (not recorded which). CDR3s include the opening cysteine and the closing phenylalanine or tryptophan.

j_call cdr3_length v_call cdr3_aa
TRBJ1-2 15 TRBV5-1 CASSLEGAYGYGYTF
TRBJ2-3 15 TRBV5-1 CASSATGDGADTQYF
TRBJ2-7 14 TRBV2 CASRPGVTGYEQYF
TRBJ2-1 11 TRBV20-1 CSAGMGNEQFF
TRBJ1-1 15 TRBV10-2 CASRASANVNTEAFF
TRBJ2-5 11 TRBV30 CAWDVGRTQYF
TRBJ1-5 16 TRBV23-1 CASSLRQTYSNQPQHF
TRBJ2-7 14 TRBV20-1 CSAKGSGGPYEQYF
TRBJ2-7 17 TRBV11-2 CASSFSFSGETLYEQYF
TRBJ2-5 16 TRBV20-1 CSARPHRGRVPETQYF
TRBJ1-2 13 TRBV27 CASRGSGQRGYTF
TRBJ2-5 15 TRBV10-1 CASSESVDRQETQYF
TRBJ2-2 13 TRBV18 CASSPTGRGVLFF
TRBJ2-1 15 TRBV25-1 CASSESKTSLDEQFF
TRBJ2-3 13 TRBV27 CASSSGARGTQYF
TRBJ2-7 21 TRBV19 CASSSLAPITQNPQKSYEQYF
TRBJ2-7 16 TRBV21-1 CASSKVGGVSTYEQYF
TRBJ2-3 15 TRBV7-9 CASSLSGGPTDTQYF
TRBJ2-7 15 TRBV5-1 CASSVTQGPAYEQYF
TRBJ1-1 14 TRBV19 CASSYRDRGTEAFF
TRBJ2-2 18 TRBV6-5 CASSYFPGSGGASGELFF
TRBJ2-2 15 TRBV18 CASSPQQGNTGELFF
TRBJ2-3 16 TRBV5-1 CASSLVVGSSTDTQYF
TRBJ1-3 15 TRBV10-2 CASKEGGFSGNTIYF
TRBJ1-1 16 TRBV19 CASSSLLIDVGTEAFF
TRBJ1-6 16 TRBV7-2 CASSLVAREGDSPLHF
TRBJ2-7 14 TRBV15 CATRRQVGAYEQYF
TRBJ2-5 15 TRBV5-1 CASSLAGALTETQYF
TRBJ2-3 16 TRBV9 CASSALAGALADTQYF
TRBJ2-5 15 TRBV7-9 CASSLKVAYQETQYF
TRBJ2-5 12 TRBV5-1 CASSSSTETQYF
TRBJ2-1 12 TRBV2 CASRQGIRVQFF
TRBJ1-6 18 TRBV6-5 CASSYSAPGQGYNSPLHF
TRBJ2-5 15 TRBV12-3/TRBV12-4 CASSLLALPQETQYF
TRBJ1-4 16 TRBV5-1 CASSLGQSAALEKLFF
TRBJ2-1 16 TRBV15 CATSRWGTGGYNEQFF
TRBJ1-1 15 TRBV7-9 CASSLPGWVGTEAFF
TRBJ2-5 13 TRBV29-1 CSVRSVGGETQYF
TRBJ2-7 15 TRBV7-9 CASSWGRVTRGEQYF
TRBJ1-1 15 TRBV6-5 CASSYSGIANTEAFF